The present T cell receptor beta chain was sequenced within a study of cytomegalovirus exposure and HLA in healthy donors. This PCR relied on a set of 60 Vbeta primers and 13 Jbeta primers. Assay: immunoSEQ multiplex PCR; the TCRdb copy retains only in-frame clones and omits some. The sample gives some 120,000 clones, about 80% of which show up once; around 1.5% is in the top ten. The TCR originated in a woman aged 18-29 years in good health and CMV-seronegative. The sequencing input was PBMCs.

Written as DNA, the CDR3 is TGTGCCAGCAGCTTTATGGAGACTCGGGGGACTGAAGCTTTCTTT. This gives the protein CASSFMETRGTEAFF. The chain employs TRBV7-2 and TRBJ1-1; maybe TRBD1 (5 bases). CDR1 and CDR2 from the germline V gene are SGHTA and FQGNSA. V dropped 3 bases and J dropped 5 bases, with 16 bases sitting between them. This CDR3 region has 15 residues. The full variable domain, rest sourced from reference TRBV7-2 and TRBJ1-1, is GAGVSQSPSNKVTEKGKDVELRCDPISGHTALYWYRQSLGQGLEFLIYFQGNSAPDKSGLPSDRFSAERTGGSVSTLTIQRTQQEDSAVYLCASSFMETRGTEAFFGQGTRLTVV.